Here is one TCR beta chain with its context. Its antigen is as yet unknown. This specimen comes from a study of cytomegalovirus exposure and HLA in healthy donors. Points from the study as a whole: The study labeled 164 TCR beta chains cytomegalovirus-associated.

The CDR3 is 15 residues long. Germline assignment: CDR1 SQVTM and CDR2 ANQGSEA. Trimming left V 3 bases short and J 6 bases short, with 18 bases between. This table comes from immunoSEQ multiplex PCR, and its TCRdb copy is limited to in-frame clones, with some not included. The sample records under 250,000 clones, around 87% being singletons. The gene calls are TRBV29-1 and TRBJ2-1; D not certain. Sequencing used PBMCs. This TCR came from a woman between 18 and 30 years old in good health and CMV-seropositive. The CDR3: CSVEFGPSARNEQFF. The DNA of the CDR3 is TGCAGCGTTGAGTTTGGGCCCTCGGCCCGCAATGAGCAGTTCTTC.